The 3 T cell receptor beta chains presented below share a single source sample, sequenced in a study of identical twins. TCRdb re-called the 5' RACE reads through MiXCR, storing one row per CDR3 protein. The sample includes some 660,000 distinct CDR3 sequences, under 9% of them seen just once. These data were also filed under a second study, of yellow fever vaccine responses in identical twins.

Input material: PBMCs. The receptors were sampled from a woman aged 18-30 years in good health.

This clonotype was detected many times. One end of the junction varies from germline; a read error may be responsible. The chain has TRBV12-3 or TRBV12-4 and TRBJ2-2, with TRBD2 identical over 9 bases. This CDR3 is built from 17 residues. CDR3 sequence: CASTLSQVAGVTGELFF. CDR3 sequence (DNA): TGTGCCAGCACTTTATCCCAGGTAGCGGGAGTGACCGGGGAGCTGTTTTTT.

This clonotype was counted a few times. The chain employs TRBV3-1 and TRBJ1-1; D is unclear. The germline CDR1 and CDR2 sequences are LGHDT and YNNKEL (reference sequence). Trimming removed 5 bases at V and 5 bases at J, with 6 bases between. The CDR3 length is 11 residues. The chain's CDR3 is CASSGETEAFF. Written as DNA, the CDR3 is TGTGCCAGCAGCGGGGAAACTGAAGCTTTCTTT.

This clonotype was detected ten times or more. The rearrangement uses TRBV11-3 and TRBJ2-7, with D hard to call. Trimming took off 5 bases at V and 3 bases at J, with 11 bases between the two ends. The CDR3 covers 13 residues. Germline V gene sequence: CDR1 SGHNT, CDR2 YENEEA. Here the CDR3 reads CASSRGWDYEQYF. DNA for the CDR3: TGTGCCAGCAGCCGAGGTTGGGACTACGAGCAGTACTTC.